This TCR beta chain was identified in a study of T cell responses to AZD1222 COVID-19 vaccine. Study-wide results and caveats: Baseline seropositives among AZD1222 recipients totaled only six or seven. No day 14 peak samples; only post-peak repertoires were characterized. Spike regions recognized by vaccine-associated CD4 TCRs spanned the protein, led by 160-218 and 743-854. Possibly, clonal diversity was underestimated; donors were largely white British and included more females.

Germline assignment: CDR1 SGDLS and CDR2 YYNGEE. This CDR3 contains 13 residues. Trimming cost V 3 bases and J 6 bases, with 10 bases left between them. The table came from immunoSEQ multiplex PCR; TCRdb's copy has only in-frame clones and leaves some out. The data show some 140,000 clones, 89% seen once. As regards this clone: Its antigen is not known.

This TCR derives from an adult who received the AZD1222 COVID-19 vaccine. The sequencing here drew on peripheral blood, taken 28 days after the second AZD1222 dose. The chain uses TRBV9 and TRBJ2-1; no firm D call. In nucleotides, the CDR3 is TGTGCCAGCAGCGGCCCCTCAGCCAATGAGCAGTTCTTC. Translated: CASSGPSANEQFF.